Shown below are 5 T cell receptor beta chains from a single sample sequenced in a study of shared clonotypes between healthy human individuals. Profiling relied on immunoSEQ multiplex PCR, and the TCRdb table lists in-frame clones only, not all of them. The sample contains a few million clones, over 90% of which appear only once. The sequenced sample consisted of naive CD4+ T cells from PBMCs. Subset reported: CD45RA+ positively selected. The source of these receptors is a man between 18 and 29 years old in good health. Some clones in this sample may be carry-over from other donors' samples.

The chain's CDR3 is CASSFGRPRDHEQYF. DNA of the CDR3: TGCGCCAGCAGCTTCGGCCGGCCTAGGGACCACGAGCAGTACTTC. V usage is TRBV5-1 and J usage is TRBJ2-7; D may match TRBD1 or TRBD2 (5 bases each). Trimming took 2 bases from V and 5 from J, leaving 17 bases between them. Germline lookup yields CDR1 SGHRS and CDR2 YFSETQ. This CDR3 is built from 15 residues.

This clone was seen only once. This chain joins TRBV7-2 and TRBJ2-6; no reliable D call. Between the trimmed V and J ends, which lost 3 bases and 1 base, there was a span of 10 bases. In germline, CDR1 is SGHTA, CDR2 FQGNSA. The CDR3 consists of 16 residues. CDR3 in amino acids: CASSFSGTSGANVLTF. CDR3 bases: TGTGCCAGCAGCTTCTCAGGTACTTCTGGGGCCAACGTCCTGACTTTC.

V and J are TRBV7-2 and TRBJ2-7, with D perhaps matching TRBD1 (5 bases). The CDR3 extends over 14 amino acids. The germline CDR1 and CDR2 sequences are SGHTA and FQGNSA. Trimming shortened V by 6 bases and J by 0 bases, and 12 bases separated the two germline ends. Here the CDR3 DNA reads TGTGCCAGCAGTAGGGGAAGTAGCTCCTACGAGCAGTACTTC. Translation: CASSRGSSSYEQYF.

The chain couples TRBV7-8 to TRBJ1-5; tentative D call: TRBD1 (6 bases). The CDR3 covers 15 residues. V was trimmed by 5 bases and J by 6 bases, leaving 17 bases between them. The germline V gene has CDR1 SGHVS and CDR2 FQNEAQ. As DNA, the CDR3 is TGTGCCAGCAGCAGTGACCGGGGGCTAACTCAGCCCCAGCATTTT. Translation: CASSSDRGLTQPQHF.

This clone was counted once. The chain carries TRBV7-9 and TRBJ1-2, with no clear D. The CDR3 loop spans 12 amino acids. Germline CDR1 is SEHNR and CDR2 is FQNEAQ (reference sequence). V dropped 6 bases and J dropped 5 bases, with 10 bases sitting between them. In DNA, the CDR3 is TGTGCCAGCAGTTGGGAGGCTTATGGCTACACCTTC. Translation: CASSWEAYGYTF.